A single sample is the source of the 6 T cell receptor beta chains below, sequenced in a study of blood T cells in healthy people across ages. PCR was performed a second time for about 6 to 12 cycles using a sample-barcoded 5' primer and a J-beta primer mix. Each CDR3 protein gets one entry after TCRdb re-called the 5' RACE reads with MiXCR. The table lists 1,300,000 or so distinct CDR3 sequences, roughly 60% of them singletons. The specimen was blood. These receptors were taken from a man between 18 and 29 years old in good health.

V gene TRBV5-1 combines with J gene TRBJ2-1, with D perhaps TRBD1 or TRBD2 (5 bases each). In germline, CDR1 is SGHRS, CDR2 YFSETQ. Trimming stripped 4 bases from V and 9 bases from J, with 11 bases between. This CDR3 is built from 12 residues. The CDR3 nucleotides are TGCGCCAGCAGCGTGGGACGATCTGAGCAGTTCTTC. Residues: CASSVGRSEQFF.

The chain couples TRBV6-5 to TRBJ2-1; 10 positions agree with TRBD1. The CDR3 loop spans 18 amino acids. Losses at the gene ends were 0 bases for V and 8 bases for J; bases not matched to a gene: 13. The germline gives CDR1 MNHEY, CDR2 SVGAGI. The CDR3: CASSYSARGQGPSDEQFF. CDR3 coding DNA: TGTGCCAGCAGTTACTCGGCCCGGGGACAGGGGCCGAGCGATGAGCAGTTCTTC.

This clonotype was seen a handful of times. The chain combines TRBV12-3 or TRBV12-4 with TRBJ2-4, with TRBD2 matching 8 bases. The DNA matches TRBJ2-7 better at its end, which makes the J call doubtful. The CDR3 totals 14 residues. In DNA, the CDR3 is TGTGCCAGCAGGACAAGCGGGAGTTTGTACGAGCAGTACTTC. Translation gives CASRTSGSLYEQYF.

This clonotype was observed a handful of times. CDR3 nucleotides: TGTGCCAGCAGTGCCCGTAGACAGGCCAAATCCTACGAGCAGTACTTC. This codes for CASSARRQAKSYEQYF. The genes are TRBV27 and TRBJ2-7; tentatively, D is TRBD1 (6 bases). CDR1 and CDR2 from the germline V gene are MNHEY and SMNVEV (reference sequence). The CDR3 has 16 amino acids. Trimming removed 5 bases from V and 1 base from J, with 18 bases in between.

The chain uses TRBV27 and TRBJ2-5; no clear D. Germline CDR1 MNHEY, CDR2 SMNVEV (reference sequence). Trimming pared 8 bases from V and 5 bases from J, leaving 18 bases between. This CDR3 is built from 14 residues. The CDR3 sequence is CASGPLLSGETQYF. DNA of the CDR3: TGTGCCAGCGGGCCGCTCCTGTCCGGGGAGACCCAGTACTTC.

The rearrangement links TRBV20-1 to TRBJ1-6; no definite D call. With 7 bases removed from V and 5 bases from J, the gap between germline ends came to 6 bases. The CDR3 totals 11 residues. Germline assignment: CDR1 DFQATT and CDR2 SNEGSKA (reference sequence). The CDR3 nucleotides are TGCAGTGTGAAAAATAATTCACCCCTCCACTTT. It specifies CSVKNNSPLHF.